This T cell receptor beta chain was identified in a study of spatial heterogeneity in lung cancer. Study summary: More than eight raw reads, on average, carried each unique TCR and UMI combination.

Indicated time point: sample taken at primary tumor resection. Whole RNA, isolated from tumor, nontumor lung or frozen PBMC, was sequenced without prior sorting. This clonotype has at least ten counts. Trimming took 5 bases from V and 0 from J, leaving 6 bases between them. The germline V gene has CDR1 SGHTA and CDR2 FQGNSA. The CDR3 covers 13 residues. MiXCR, applied by TCRdb to the 5' RACE reads, yields one record per CDR3 protein. This table holds 90,000 or so distinct CDR3 sequences, roughly 9.5% found once. The clonotype comes from a male donor with early-stage non-small cell lung cancer. The sequences come from PBMCs, collected at surgery. The chain carries TRBV7-2 and TRBJ2-3, with D unresolved. The chain's CDR3 is CASSTPSTDTQYF. DNA for the CDR3: TGTGCCAGCAGCACCCCTAGCACAGATACGCAGTATTTT.